The text below deals with one TCR beta chain. This clonotype was detected ten times or more. Its recognized antigen is unknown. No clone much larger than this one lies a single base away; base qualities are absent. This record belongs to a study of CD8+CD57+ T cells in acquired aplastic anemia listed by TCRdb under 2018. Some background on the complete study: Extracted DNA from sorted CD4+ and CD8+ cells averaged 3.2 ug, ranging from roughly 0.19 to 27.4 ug. Mean read counts for healthy donor samples were 8.5 million to 10.8 million for CD4+ cells and around 11 million for CD8+ cells. Here is what the overall study found, with its caveats: Around 30 CD8+ CDR3 sequences were found to be shared between patients and controls, but these sequences appeared to be highly expressed in patients and within the immunodominant clones of the patients. Between patients and healthy controls, no significant difference in CD8+ Simpson's diversity was found (P=0.060).

Trimming at the junction amounts to 1 base on V and 15 bases on J, and the germline ends lie 19 bases apart. The CDR3 runs 14 residues from the cysteine to the phenylalanine. Solely the CDR3 DNA is kept, with 42 bases framed from the first base. Via the germline V gene, CDR1 is SGHTA and CDR2 FQGNSA. The study deep-sequenced TCR repertoires of sorted CD4+ and CD8+ blood T cells from severe aplastic anemia patients and healthy subjects. Ficoll-Paque density gradient centrifugation was used to isolate peripheral blood mononuclear cells. Before DNA was extracted, CD4+ and CD8+ T cells were sorted using either FACS or magnetic beads. Genomic DNA served as template for TCR beta VDJ combination and CDR3 sequence profiling. An Illumina HiSeq 2000 was the platform used for TCR repertoire sequencing. From the authors' description of their analysis: TRBV/TRBJ rearrangement plots, CDR3 size and DJ length profiles, and Simpson's diversity index were used to assess repertoires. The most abundant DNA sequence in the deep sequencing data was defined as the immunodominant clone. CDR3 amino acid sequences were screened for sharing across subjects and were compared with published repertoires and the VDJdb database. TCRdb itself trimmed the public reads at Q25 with fastp, ran MiXCR and retained productive beta chains. Each CDR3 protein appears once, grouped with its most common genes and DNA. None of the V and J calls come from the authors' own analysis; TCRdb made them. The sample profile shows around 200,000 distinct CDR3 sequences; approximately 50% of them were found once. The ten largest account for roughly 15% of the sample.

This sequence was found in a human donor in good health, serving as a control. What was sequenced was sorted CD4+, CD8+, or CD8+CD57+ T cells (not recorded which) from PBMCs. Here the chain combines TRBV7-2 and TRBJ2-4, and perhaps TRBD2 as D gene, on 6 matching bases. Here the CDR3 is given as CASSLGGGEFEAYF. The sequenced DNA: TGTGCCAGCAGCTTAGGGGGAGGCGAGTTTGAAGCGTACTTC.